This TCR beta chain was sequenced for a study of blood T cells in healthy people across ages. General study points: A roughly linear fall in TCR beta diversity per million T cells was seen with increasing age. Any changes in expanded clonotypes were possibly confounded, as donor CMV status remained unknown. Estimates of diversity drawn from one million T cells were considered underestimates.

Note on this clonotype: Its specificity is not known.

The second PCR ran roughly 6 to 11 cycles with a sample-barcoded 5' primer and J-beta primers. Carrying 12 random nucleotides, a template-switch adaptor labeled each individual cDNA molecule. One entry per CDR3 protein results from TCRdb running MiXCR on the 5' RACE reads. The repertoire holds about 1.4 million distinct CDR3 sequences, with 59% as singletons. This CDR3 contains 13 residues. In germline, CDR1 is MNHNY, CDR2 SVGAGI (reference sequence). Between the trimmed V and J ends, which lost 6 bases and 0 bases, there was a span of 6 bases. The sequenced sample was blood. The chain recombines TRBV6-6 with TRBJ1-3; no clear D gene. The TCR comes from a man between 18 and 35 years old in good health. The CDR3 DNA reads TGTGCCAGCAGAGACAACTCTGGAAACACCATATATTTT. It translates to CASRDNSGNTIYF.